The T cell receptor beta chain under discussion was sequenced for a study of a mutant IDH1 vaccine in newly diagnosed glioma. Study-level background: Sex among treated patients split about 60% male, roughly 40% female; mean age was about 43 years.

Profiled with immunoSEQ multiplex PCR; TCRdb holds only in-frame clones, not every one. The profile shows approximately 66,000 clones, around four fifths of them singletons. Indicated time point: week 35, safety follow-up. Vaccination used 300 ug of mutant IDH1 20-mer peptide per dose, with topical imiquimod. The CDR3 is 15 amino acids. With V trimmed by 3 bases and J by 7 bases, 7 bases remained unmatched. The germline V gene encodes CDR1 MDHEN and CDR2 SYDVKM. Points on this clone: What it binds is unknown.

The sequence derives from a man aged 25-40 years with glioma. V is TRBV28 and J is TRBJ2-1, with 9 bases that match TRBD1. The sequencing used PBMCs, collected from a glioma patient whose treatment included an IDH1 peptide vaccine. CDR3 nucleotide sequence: TGTGCCAGCAGTTTCTTGGACAGGGGTCTAAATGAGCAGTTCTTC. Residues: CASSFLDRGLNEQFF.